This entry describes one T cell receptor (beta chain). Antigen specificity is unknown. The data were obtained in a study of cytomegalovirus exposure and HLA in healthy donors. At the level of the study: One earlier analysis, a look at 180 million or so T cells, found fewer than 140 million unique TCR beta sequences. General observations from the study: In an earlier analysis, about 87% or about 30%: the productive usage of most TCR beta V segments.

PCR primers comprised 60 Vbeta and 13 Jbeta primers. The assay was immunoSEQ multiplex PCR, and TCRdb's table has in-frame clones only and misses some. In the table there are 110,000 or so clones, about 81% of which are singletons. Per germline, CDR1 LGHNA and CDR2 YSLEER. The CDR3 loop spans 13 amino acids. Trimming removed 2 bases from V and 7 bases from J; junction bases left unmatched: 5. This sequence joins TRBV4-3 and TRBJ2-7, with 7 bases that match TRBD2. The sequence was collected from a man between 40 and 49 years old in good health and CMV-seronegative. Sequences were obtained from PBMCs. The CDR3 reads CASSQTRGWEQYF. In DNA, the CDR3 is TGCGCCAGCAGCCAAACGCGGGGGTGGGAGCAGTACTTC.